The 18 T cell receptor beta chains listed next were all sequenced from one sample in a study of T cells in Graves' hyperthyroidism and ophthalmopathy. Authors of the study amplified TCR beta CDR3 regions from RNA transcripts. TCR CDR3 underwent first-round RT-PCR with the HTBI primer set. Using its own MiXCR run on the multiplex PCR reads, TCRdb lists one record per CDR3 protein. Of approximately 400,000 distinct CDR3 sequences in the sample, about 14% were seen once. The sequenced sample consisted of blood. These receptors came from a woman aged 25 to 45 with Graves' ophthalmopathy.

Comment on this clonotype: Just one base apart from a much larger clone, this may be a read error. The chain couples TRBV12-3 or TRBV12-4 to TRBJ2-3; 9 bases line up with TRBD1. J lost 6 bases, V lost 10 bases, and 17 bases had no gene match. This CDR3 spans 16 amino acids. The CDR3 loop reads CANNRGQGGTRDTQYF. The CDR3 nucleotides are TGTGCCAACAACCGGGGACAGGGTGGCACAAGGGATACGCAGTATTTT.

This clonotype appeared many times. The chain carries TRBV27 and TRBJ2-3; D is ambiguous. The CDR3 extends over 12 amino acids. In germline, CDR1 is MNHEY, CDR2 SMNVEV (reference sequence). V was trimmed by 3 bases and J by 5 bases, leaving 6 bases between them. The CDR3 DNA reads as TGTGCCAGCAGTTTCGGTAAAGATACGCAGTATTTT. Translation gives CASSFGKDTQYF.

This clonotype was seen at least ten times. The gene calls are TRBV6-1 and TRBJ1-2; 8 bases map to TRBD1. Germline V gene lookup returns CDR1 MNHNS and CDR2 SASEGT. Losses at the gene ends were 10 bases for V and 4 bases for J; bases not matched to a gene: 5. The CDR3 sequence is 12 residues long. In nucleotides, the CDR3 is TGTGCCACCAGGGGGCAAGGCTATGGCTACACCTTC. Residues: CATRGQGYGYTF.

This clonotype was found many times. This rearrangement joins TRBV7-2 to TRBJ1-2; D not resolved. The CDR3 covers 14 residues. Germline-derived CDR1 and CDR2 are SGHTA and FQGNSA. Trimming cost V 1 base and J 8 bases, with 14 bases left between them. CDR3 nucleotide sequence: TGTGCCAGCAGCTTAGGGAACACTTATGTGGGCTACACCTTC. Its protein is CASSLGNTYVGYTF.

This clonotype was recorded at least ten times. One end of the junction varies from germline; a read error may be responsible. The genes are TRBV6-1 and TRBJ2-7, with 12 bases lining up with TRBD1. CDR3 length equals 16 residues. Germline loops: CDR1 MNHNS, CDR2 SASEGT. The CDR3 region is CASSEGSGTGGYGQYF. Here the CDR3 DNA reads TGTGCCAGCAGTGAAGGGTCCGGGACAGGGGGCTACGGGCAGTACTTC.

There are many counts of this clonotype. The chain joins TRBV20-1 to TRBJ1-2, with 10 positions matching TRBD1. The CDR3 is 14 amino acids. The germline V gene has CDR1 DFQATT and CDR2 SNEGSKA (reference sequence). The ends lost 2 bases at V and 7 bases at J; junction bases unmatched: 7. CDR3 amino acids: CSARQRQGAGGYTF. The CDR3 nucleotides read TGCAGTGCTAGACAAAGACAGGGGGCAGGTGGCTACACCTTC.

This clonotype has a count of ten or more. The rearrangement uses TRBV7-3 and TRBJ2-3; D gene uncertain. Deletions cut 4 bases from V and 5 bases from J, with 7 bases between. CDR3 length equals 12 residues. CDR1 and CDR2 (germline): SGHTA, FQGTGA. CDR3: CASSSPGDTQYF. The DNA for the CDR3 is TGTGCCAGCAGCTCACCGGGAGATACGCAGTATTTT.

Comments on this clonotype: A single base separates this from a much larger clone, so it may be a read error. CDR3 loop: CASSGGGFTDTQYF. CDR3 DNA sequence: TGCGCCAGCTCTGGCGGGGGGTTCACAGATACGCAGTATTTT. The chain joins TRBV6-9 to TRBJ2-3; TRBD2 aligns across 8 bases. The CDR3 totals 14 residues. Germline V gene data show CDR1 as MNHGY and CDR2 as SVAAGI.

This clonotype was seen many times. The rearrangement links TRBV5-4 to TRBJ1-2, with TRBD1 identical over 7 bases. Germline V CDR1 and CDR2: SGHNT, YYREEE (reference sequence). V lost 4 bases and J lost 2; bases outside the gene matches: 8. The CDR3 consists of 15 residues. The CDR3 region is CASSGGDRTNYGYTF. The CDR3 bases are TGTGCCAGCAGCGGGGGGGACAGAACCAACTATGGCTACACCTTC.

This clonotype was found many times. One end of the junction varies from germline; a read error may be responsible. V gene TRBV15 combines with J gene TRBJ2-7, with D uncertain. There are 14 residues in the CDR3. Germline assignment: CDR1 LNHNV and CDR2 YYDKDF (reference sequence). The CDR3 loop reads CATSRAALFHERYF. The DNA for the CDR3 is TGTGCCACCAGCAGGGCAGCTCTATTCCACGAGCGGTACTTC.

This clonotype was detected a few times. V gene TRBV28 combines with J gene TRBJ1-2, with D maybe TRBD1 (6 bases). Looked up from germline, CDR1 is MDHEN and CDR2 is SYDVKM. Trimming left V 5 bases short and J 1 base short, with 11 bases between. This CDR3 is built from 14 residues. CDR3 amino acids: CASSPGQINYGYTF. In nucleotides, the CDR3 is TGTGCCAGCAGTCCAGGACAGATTAACTATGGCTACACCTTC.

This clonotype was observed at least ten times. V gene TRBV28 combines with J gene TRBJ1-5, with 7 bases that match TRBD1. The CDR3 spans 15 residues. Germline CDR1 and CDR2: MDHEN and SYDVKM. V dropped 5 bases and J dropped 6; count of bases not matched to a gene: 10. The CDR3 DNA reads as TGTGCCAGCAGTCGGACAGGCCGCGCGGGTCAGCCCCAGCATTTT. As protein: CASSRTGRAGQPQHF.

This sequence joins TRBV9 and TRBJ1-1, with no clear D. V dropped 0 bases and J dropped 6 bases, with 12 bases sitting between them. Germline lookup yields CDR1 SGDLS and CDR2 YYNGEE. The CDR3 covers 14 residues. CDR3 residues: CASSVAAVNPEAFF. The CDR3 coding sequence is TGTGCCAGCAGCGTAGCGGCCGTAAATCCTGAAGCTTTCTTT.

This clonotype has a count of ten or more. The CDR3 bases are TGTGCCAGCAGCGATAAACAGCAAAACTACGAGCAGTACTTC. Its protein product is CASSDKQQNYEQYF. The chain uses TRBV2 and TRBJ2-7; D remains unclear. There are 14 residues in the CDR3. Trimming took off 6 bases at V and 3 bases at J, with 15 bases between the two ends. Germline V gene data show CDR1 as SNHLY and CDR2 as FYNNEI.

This clonotype showed up many times. The chain recombines TRBV20-1 with TRBJ2-4, with 11 positions matching TRBD2. Germline V gene sequence: CDR1 DFQATT, CDR2 SNEGSKA (reference sequence). This CDR3 contains 15 residues. V lost 3 bases to trimming and J lost 9 bases; unmatched junction nucleotides: 10. The CDR3 protein is CSASIAGGPGIIQYF. The CDR3, as DNA: TGCAGTGCTAGTATAGCGGGGGGGCCGGGGATCATTCAGTACTTC.

At least ten counts were recorded for this clonotype. V is TRBV5-6 and J is TRBJ2-3; either TRBD1 or TRBD2 may supply D (5 bases each). Trimming removed 7 bases at V and 6 bases at J, with 18 bases between. Germline loops: CDR1 SGHDT, CDR2 YYEEEE. CDR3 size: 14 residues. The CDR3 DNA sequence: TGTGCCAGCCGTCCGGGGCCGCTGGGGGATACGCAGTATTTT. Protein product: CASRPGPLGDTQYF. Looking up the rest from reference TRBV5-6 and TRBJ2-3 gives the full variable domain: DAGVTQSPTHLIKTRGQQVTLRCSPKSGHDTVSWYQQALGQGPQFIFQYYEEEERQRGNFPDRFSGHQFPNYSSELNVNALLLGDSALYLCASRPGPLGDTQYFGPGTRLTVL.

The rearrangement joins TRBV7-2 to TRBJ2-5, with 9 bases lining up with TRBD2. The V segment lost 6 bases and the J segment 2 bases; nucleotides outside the gene matches: 4. Germline V lookup: CDR1 SGHTA, CDR2 FQGNSA. This CDR3 region has 14 residues. The CDR3 spells CASSQTSGQETQYF. The CDR3 region has the DNA TGTGCCAGCAGTCAGACTAGCGGACAAGAGACCCAGTACTTC.

The V gene is TRBV3-1, the J gene TRBJ2-2; 7 bases align to TRBD2. Germline values: CDR1 LGHDT, CDR2 YNNKEL (reference sequence). V was clipped by 1 base and J by 3 bases; unmatched bases: 2. This CDR3 spans 15 amino acids. The CDR3 region is CASSQAAGDTGELFF. The CDR3 DNA is TGTGCCAGCAGCCAAGCTGCGGGGGACACCGGGGAGCTGTTTTTT.